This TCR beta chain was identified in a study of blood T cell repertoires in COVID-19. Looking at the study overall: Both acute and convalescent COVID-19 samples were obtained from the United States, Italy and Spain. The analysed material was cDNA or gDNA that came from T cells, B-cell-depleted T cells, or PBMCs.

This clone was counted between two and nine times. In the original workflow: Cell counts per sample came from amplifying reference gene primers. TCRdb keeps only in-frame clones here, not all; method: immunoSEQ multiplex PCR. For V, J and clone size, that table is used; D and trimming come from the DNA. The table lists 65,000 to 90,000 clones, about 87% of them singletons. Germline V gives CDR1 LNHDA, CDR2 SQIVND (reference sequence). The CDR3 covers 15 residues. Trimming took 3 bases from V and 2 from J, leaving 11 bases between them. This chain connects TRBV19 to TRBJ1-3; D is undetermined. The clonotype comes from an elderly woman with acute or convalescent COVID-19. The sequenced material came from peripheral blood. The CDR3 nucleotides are TGTGCCAGTAGTATCAATAGGGAGGCTGGAAACACCATATATTTT. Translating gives CASSINREAGNTIYF.